This T cell receptor beta chain comes out of a study of PD-1 blockade in classical Hodgkin lymphoma. Study-wide findings and caveats: Any patient who commenced nivolumab under 1 year after ASCT was excluded. Whereas CD4+ TCR diversity had risen significantly by C4D1, CD8+ TCR diversity had not.

With respect to this clone: Its antigen is not identified.

TCRdb's table, derived via immunoSEQ multiplex PCR, lists solely in-frame clones and lacks some. The table has approximately 44,000 clones, roughly 80% seen once; the top ten hold about a fifth. Every patient had relapsed following autologous stem cell transplantation, and cohorts differed in brentuximab vedotin exposure. Trimming left V 3 bases short and J 5 bases short, with 13 bases between. CDR3 length: 14 residues. Germline V lookup: CDR1 KGHSH, CDR2 LQKENI. This chain links TRBV18 with TRBJ1-2, with D possibly matching TRBD1 (6 bases). The source is a human donor with classical Hodgkin lymphoma. The specimen comprised peripheral blood mononuclear cells (PBMCs), sampled at baseline. Here the CDR3 reads CASSPKGEGYGYTF. The CDR3 DNA follows: TGTGCCAGCTCACCTAAGGGGGAAGGATATGGCTACACCTTC.